These T cell receptor beta chains were read from a single sample in a study of T cell responses to AZD1222 COVID-19 vaccine. Profiled with immunoSEQ multiplex PCR; TCRdb holds only in-frame clones, not every one. Counted here are 200,000 or so clones, around 93% occurring once; the ten biggest clones make up approximately 9.6%. The source material was peripheral blood, sampled on day 0 of AZD1222 vaccination. These receptors all stem from an adult in good health. Both conserved end residues are part of each CDR3. The D gene is left open where the match is weak. Clone size is stated in some rows and not others, as once, few, many or a class when expanded.

J gene	D gene	clone size	V gene	CDR3 DNA	CDR3 protein
TRBJ1-6	-	-	TRBV19	TGTGCCAGTGAGGCCGGGCTCGGCTCACCCCTCCACTTT	CASEAGLGSPLHF
TRBJ1-2	-	-	TRBV24-1	TGTGCCACCAGTGCAACAGGGTCCAACTATGGCTACACCTTC	CATSATGSNYGYTF
TRBJ2-3	TRBD1	-	TRBV27	TGTGCCAGCAGTACGGGACAGGGGGGAGATACGCAGTATTTT	CASSTGQGGDTQYF
TRBJ1-1	-	-	TRBV5-5	TGTGCCAGCAGCTTGGACAGGGCGAAGACTGAAGCTTTCTTT	CASSLDRAKTEAFF
TRBJ2-1	-	-	TRBV5-1	TGCGCCAGCAGCTTGGGCGGGACTGACAATGAGCAGTTCTTC	CASSLGGTDNEQFF
TRBJ1-5	-	-	TRBV25-1	TGTGCCAGCAGTGAACACGGCGAGGGGCAGCCCCAGCATTTT	CASSEHGEGQPQHF
TRBJ2-2	TRBD1	-	TRBV11-3	TGTGCCAGCAGCTTAGGTCGGACAGGGTCGACTATGGGGGAGCTGTTTTTT	CASSLGRTGSTMGELFF
TRBJ2-1	-	-	TRBV6-1	TGTGCCAGCAGTGAAGCCCTCGGACGGAGGGGGAATGAGCAGTTCTTC	CASSEALGRRGNEQFF
TRBJ2-3	TRBD2	-	TRBV20-1	TGCAGTGCTAGTGTTAGCGGGAGGCGCGAGACAGATACGCAGTATTTT	CSASVSGRRETDTQYF
TRBJ1-2	-	few	TRBV2	TGTGCCAGCAGTGAGAGGGTTGGGGTTAACTATGGCTACACCTTC	CASSERVGVNYGYTF
TRBJ1-5	-	-	TRBV19	TGTGCCAGTAGTATAGAAACAGGGTTCGGTCAGCCCCAGCATTTT	CASSIETGFGQPQHF
TRBJ1-2	-	-	TRBV28	TGTGCCAGCAGTGCAGACGGGAGAACTAACTATGGCTACACCTTC	CASSADGRTNYGYTF
TRBJ2-3	-	-	TRBV7-3	TGTGCCAGCAGCCCCAACGGAGGGTCAGATACGCAGTATTTT	CASSPNGGSDTQYF
TRBJ1-1	TRBD1	-	TRBV5-4	TGTGCCAGCAGCCCTCGGACAGGGAGCGCCACTGAAGCTTTCTTT	CASSPRTGSATEAFF
TRBJ1-5	-	-	TRBV5-6	TGTGCCAGCAAGATCAGGGGCAGCAATCAGCCCCAGCATTTT	CASKIRGSNQPQHF
TRBJ1-2	-	-	TRBV30	TGTGCCTGGAGTGTTCTCCAGTCCAACTATGGCTACACCTTC	CAWSVLQSNYGYTF
TRBJ1-6	TRBD1	-	TRBV13	TGTGCCAGCAGCTCGTACTCGGGGACAGGTCGACCGGATTCCTATAATTCACCCCTCCACTTT	CASSSYSGTGRPDSYNSPLHF
TRBJ2-7	-	-	TRBV28	TGTGCCAGCAGTTGGCTTGGGGTTTCCTACGAGCAGTACTTC	CASSWLGVSYEQYF
TRBJ1-4	TRBD1	-	TRBV5-4	TGTGCCAGCAGCTTGGGTCAGGGGGCAGGGGAAAAACTGTTTTTT	CASSLGQGAGEKLFF
TRBJ1-2	-	-	TRBV28	TGTGCCAGCAGGAAACAGGGAACTGGTGGCTACACCTTC	CASRKQGTGGYTF
TRBJ1-4	-	-	TRBV19	TGTGCCAGCCACCGAGGGCAGGGATTAGAAAAACTGTTTTTT	CASHRGQGLEKLFF
TRBJ1-4	TRBD1	-	TRBV6-5	TGTGCCAGCACCGACAGGGGTTATGGTGAAAAACTGTTTTTT	CASTDRGYGEKLFF
TRBJ1-1	-	-	TRBV29-1	TGCAGCGTGCTCATTCCTGAAGCTTTCTTT	CSVLIPEAFF
TRBJ2-7	-	-	TRBV6-5	TGTGCCAGCACAGGGTATGGCTACGAGCAGTACTTC	CASTGYGYEQYF
TRBJ2-3	-	-	TRBV7-9	TGTGCCAGCAGCTTAGCGCTCGCTCCGGACACAGATACGCAGTATTTT	CASSLALAPDTDTQYF
TRBJ2-7	TRBD2	-	TRBV7-9	TGTGCCAGCAGCATTAGCGGGAGGCCTTCCTACGAGCAGTACTTC	CASSISGRPSYEQYF
TRBJ2-1	-	-	TRBV7-3	TGTGCCAGCAGCTTAAATTCAGGCCAGCGTTACAATGAGCAGTTCTTC	CASSLNSGQRYNEQFF
TRBJ1-2	TRBD1	-	TRBV29-1	TGCAGCGTTGTAAACAGGGGTTTGCACTATGGCTACACCTTC	CSVVNRGLHYGYTF
TRBJ2-1	TRBD2	-	TRBV6-6	TGTGCCAGCAGTCACGGGACTAGCGGGAGACGGGGGTCGGAGCAGTTCTTC	CASSHGTSGRRGSEQFF
TRBJ1-6	-	-	TRBV5-1	TGCGCCAGCAGCAAGAGCCCGAGCTCCTATAATTCACCCCTCCACTTT	CASSKSPSSYNSPLHF
TRBJ1-3	TRBD1	-	TRBV19	TGTGCCAGTAGTGGAAGGGGGCGCCGACTATTTGGAAACACCATATATTTT	CASSGRGRRLFGNTIYF
TRBJ2-7	-	few	TRBV6-1	TGTGCCAGCAGTGAAGATCTGGGGAGCTCCTACGAGCAGTACTTC	CASSEDLGSSYEQYF
TRBJ2-1	TRBD2	once	TRBV27	TGTGCCAGCAGTTTTAGGACTAGCGGGAGGAGTGAGCAGTTCTTC	CASSFRTSGRSEQFF
TRBJ2-7	-	-	TRBV6-6	TGTGCCAGCAACGACGGGGGCGGGGGCGCCTACGAGCAGTACTTC	CASNDGGGGAYEQYF
TRBJ1-2	-	-	TRBV6-1	TGTGCCAGCAGTGAGGGCACCCCACATGGCTACACCTTC	CASSEGTPHGYTF
TRBJ2-1	TRBD1	-	TRBV27	TGTGCCAGCACCGACAGGGGTTCCTACAATGAGCAGTTCTTC	CASTDRGSYNEQFF
TRBJ1-1	-	-	TRBV7-8	TGTGCCAGCAGCTTGAAATCGGCGGTTGAAGCTTTCTTT	CASSLKSAVEAFF
TRBJ2-3	TRBD2	-	TRBV6-4	TGTGCCAGCAGCCTCAGCGGGGGACCGACAGATACGCAGTATTTT	CASSLSGGPTDTQYF
TRBJ2-1	TRBD2	-	TRBV7-2	TGTGCCAGCAGCTCGCTAGCGGGACTGTTCTTC	CASSSLAGLFF
TRBJ2-7	TRBD1	-	TRBV11-2	TGTGCCAGCAGCTCCGGACAGGGGGCCGAGCAGTACTTC	CASSSGQGAEQYF
TRBJ1-5	-	-	TRBV4-3	TGCGCCAGCAGCCAAGATCCGTCGGGGGCTAGCAATCAGCCCCAGCATTTT	CASSQDPSGASNQPQHF
TRBJ2-7	-	-	TRBV12-3/TRBV12-4	TGTGCCAGCAGCCATGACAGCTACGAGCAGTACTTC	CASSHDSYEQYF
TRBJ1-6	TRBD1	-	TRBV27	TGTGCCAGCAGTTTAGACGGGACAGCGAATTCACCCCTCCACTTT	CASSLDGTANSPLHF
TRBJ2-7	TRBD2	-	TRBV5-1	TGCGCCAGCAGCTCCCTTGGGACTAGCGGGAGGGGTGAGCAGTACTTC	CASSSLGTSGRGEQYF
TRBJ2-1	-	-	TRBV11-3	TGTGCCAGCAGCTTAGATCTCGGGACCTCGGAGCAGTTCTTC	CASSLDLGTSEQFF
TRBJ1-6	TRBD1	-	TRBV9	TGTGCCAGCAGCGTATCAGGGCAGGGGGCCGATAATTCACCCCTCCACTTT	CASSVSGQGADNSPLHF
TRBJ1-6	-	-	TRBV7-3	TGTGCCAGCAGCTTAGGCGGGTCCTTAGTTTCACCCCTCCACTTT	CASSLGGSLVSPLHF
TRBJ2-5	-	-	TRBV5-5	TGTGCCAGCAGCTTAGCAGGACCCGCGGCCCAGTACTTC	CASSLAGPAAQYF